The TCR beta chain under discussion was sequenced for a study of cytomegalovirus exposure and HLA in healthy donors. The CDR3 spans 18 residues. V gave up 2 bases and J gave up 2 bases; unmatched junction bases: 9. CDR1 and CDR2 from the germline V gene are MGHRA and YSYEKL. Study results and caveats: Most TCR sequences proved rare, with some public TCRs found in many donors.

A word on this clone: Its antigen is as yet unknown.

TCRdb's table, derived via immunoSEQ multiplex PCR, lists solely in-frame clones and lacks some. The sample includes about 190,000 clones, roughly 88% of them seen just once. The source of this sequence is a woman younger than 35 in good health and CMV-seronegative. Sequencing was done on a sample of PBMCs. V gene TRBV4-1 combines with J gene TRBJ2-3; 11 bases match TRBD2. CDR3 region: CASSQKGLAGPFTDTQYF. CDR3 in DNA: TGCGCCAGCAGCCAAAAAGGACTAGCGGGTCCTTTCACAGATACGCAGTATTTT.